Sequencing of this TCR beta chain was carried out in a study of graft-versus-host responses after intestinal transplantation. The overall study: Transplant types were multivisceral, liver-intestinal, or isolated intestinal.

Profiling relied on immunoSEQ multiplex PCR, and the TCRdb table lists in-frame clones only, not all of them. The sample records about 96,000 clones, around 90% being singletons. The V gene lost 4 bases and the J gene lost 8 bases, with 12 bases spanning the gap. Germline V gene data show CDR1 as SGHNT and CDR2 as YYREEE (reference sequence). CDR3 length: 12 residues. On this clone: Its antigen is still unknown.

This sequence joins TRBV5-4 and TRBJ1-2, with unresolved D. The TCR was taken from a human donor who received an intestinal transplant. The sample here was unstimulated CD4+ T cells sorted from spleen or lymph node cells, taken before intestinal transplant. This CDR3 reads CASSTYQKGYTF. CDR3 sequence (DNA): TGTGCCAGCAGCACCTACCAGAAAGGCTACACCTTC.